These T cell receptor beta chains were read from a single sample in a study of blood T cell repertoires in COVID-19. Profiled with immunoSEQ multiplex PCR; TCRdb holds only in-frame clones, not every one. The sample yields fewer than 150,000 clones, roughly 90% seen once. Sample: peripheral blood. The receptors were sampled from a human donor in a cohort sampled during active COVID-19. Both conserved end residues are part of each CDR3. A D gene is named only where the DNA matches it firmly. For some rows the clone size is stated as once, few or many, or as a class when expanded; others skip it.

V,length,size,D,J,DNA,CDR3
TRBV2,16,-,-,TRBJ2-5,TGTGCCAGCAGTTTTTCGCATCAGGGGAACCAAGAGACCCAGTACTTC,CASSFSHQGNQETQYF
TRBV4-2,17,-,TRBD2,TRBJ2-1,TGTGCCAGCAGCCAAGATGTCGGGGCGGGGGGCCACAATGAGCAGTTCTTC,CASSQDVGAGGHNEQFF
TRBV7-8,14,-,-,TRBJ2-7,TGTGCCAGCAGCCGAGACAGGTACTCCTACGAGCAGTACTTC,CASSRDRYSYEQYF
TRBV11-2,15,-,-,TRBJ1-1,TGTGCCAGCAGCTTGAGACAGGCGTTTAGGACTGAAGCTTTCTTT,CASSLRQAFRTEAFF
TRBV11-3,15,-,TRBD2,TRBJ2-5,TGTGCCAGCAGCCCTTCTAGCGGGAGGACAGAGACCCAGTACTTC,CASSPSSGRTETQYF
TRBV19,16,-,-,TRBJ1-1,TGTGCCAGTCTTCCCTGGGTACTAGCAGGGAACACTGAAGCTTTCTTT,CASLPWVLAGNTEAFF
TRBV7-3,13,-,-,TRBJ1-1,TGTGCCAGCAGCTCCGGGAGGGCCAGCCAAGCTTTCTTT,CASSSGRASQAFF
TRBV5-4,14,-,-,TRBJ2-7,TGTGCCAGCAGAGCTTCGACGGGCTCCTACGAGCAGTACTTC,CASRASTGSYEQYF
TRBV6-4,14,-,TRBD1,TRBJ2-3,TGTGCCAGCAGCCTGGACAGGGCTGGAGATACGCAGTATTTT,CASSLDRAGDTQYF
TRBV19,13,-,-,TRBJ1-1,TGTGCCAGTACTACTAGTGAAAGCACTGAAGCTTTCTTT,CASTTSESTEAFF
TRBV7-2,18,-,TRBD1,TRBJ2-7,TGTGCCAGCAGCTTTGGCCCTCCGGGACAGATCCTCTCCTACGAGCAGTACTTC,CASSFGPPGQILSYEQYF
TRBV5-8,14,-,-,TRBJ2-5,TGTGCCAGCAGCCGGAATCAGAGAGGCGAGACCCAGTACTTC,CASSRNQRGETQYF
TRBV5-1,15,-,-,TRBJ2-1,TGCGCCAGCAGCGTACAGGGGGAGGGATACAATGAGCAGTTCTTC,CASSVQGEGYNEQFF
TRBV11-2,11,-,-,TRBJ2-5,TGTGCCAGCAGCTTAACGGGGGCCCAGTACTTC,CASSLTGAQYF
TRBV5-6,15,-,TRBD1,TRBJ2-3,TGTGCCAGCAGCTTTGGGACAGGGATCGCAGATACGCAGTATTTT,CASSFGTGIADTQYF
TRBV7-9,15,-,-,TRBJ1-2,TGTGCCAGCAGCTTATCCTATGGGGAGAGCTATGGCTACACCTTC,CASSLSYGESYGYTF
TRBV19,16,-,TRBD2,TRBJ2-3,TGTGCCAGTAGTACAGGCCGCGGGGGGGCCACAGATACGCAGTATTTT,CASSTGRGGATDTQYF
TRBV7-2,14,once,TRBD1,TRBJ2-1,TGTGCCAGCAGCGAACAGACAGGGGGGGATGAGCAGTTCTTC,CASSEQTGGDEQFF
TRBV28,10,-,-,TRBJ1-6,TGTGCCAGCAACGGTTCACCCCTCCACTTT,CASNGSPLHF
TRBV7-6,14,-,-,TRBJ2-2,TGTGCCAGCAGCGGGACAAGGAGCACCGGGGAGCTGTTTTTT,CASSGTRSTGELFF
TRBV27,13,-,-,TRBJ2-1,TGTGCCAGCAGTTTATTGGCTAGAGGTGAGCAGTTCTTC,CASSLLARGEQFF
TRBV2,13,once,-,TRBJ1-2,TGTGCCAGCAGTGAAGCTAGGGCGGGGGGCTACACCTTC,CASSEARAGGYTF
TRBV18,16,-,TRBD1,TRBJ1-2,TGTGCCAGCTCACCATTAACCGGGACAGGGGGATATGGCTACACCTTC,CASSPLTGTGGYGYTF
TRBV30,14,-,TRBD1,TRBJ1-1,TGTGCCTGGAGTGCAGGGGGCATTTTTTCTGAAGCTTTCTTT,CAWSAGGIFSEAFF
TRBV25-1,15,-,TRBD1,TRBJ2-3,TGTGCCAGCAGTGAAAGGGGGCTCAGCACAGATACGCAGTATTTT,CASSERGLSTDTQYF
TRBV7-2,15,-,TRBD2,TRBJ2-1,TGTGCCAGCAGCTCAAGCGGGAGGGGTAACAATGAGCAGTTCTTC,CASSSSGRGNNEQFF
TRBV11-2,14,-,-,TRBJ2-1,TGTGCCAGCAGCTTAGATCTGGGGGCCGGTGAGCAGTTCTTC,CASSLDLGAGEQFF
TRBV5-5,17,few,-,TRBJ1-6,TGTGCCAGCAGCTTGCCAGACAGGAACTCCTATAATTCACCCCTCCACTTT,CASSLPDRNSYNSPLHF